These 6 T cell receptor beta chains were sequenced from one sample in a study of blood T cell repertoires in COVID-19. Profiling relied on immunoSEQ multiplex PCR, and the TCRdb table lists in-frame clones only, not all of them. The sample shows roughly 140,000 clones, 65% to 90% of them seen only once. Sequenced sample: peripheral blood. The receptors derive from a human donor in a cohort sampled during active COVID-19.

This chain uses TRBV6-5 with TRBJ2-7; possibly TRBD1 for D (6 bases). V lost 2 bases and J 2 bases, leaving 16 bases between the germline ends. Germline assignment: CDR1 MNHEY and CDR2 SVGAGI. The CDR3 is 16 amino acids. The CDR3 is CASSYGVGQMTYEQYF. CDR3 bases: TGTGCCAGCAGTTACGGGGTTGGACAGATGACCTACGAGCAGTACTTC.

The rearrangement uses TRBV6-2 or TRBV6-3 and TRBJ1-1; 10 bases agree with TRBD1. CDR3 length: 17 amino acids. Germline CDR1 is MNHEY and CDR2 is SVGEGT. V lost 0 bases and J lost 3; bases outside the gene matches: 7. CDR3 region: CASSYSIAGTGDTEAFF. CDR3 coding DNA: TGTGCCAGCAGTTACTCAATTGCCGGGACAGGGGACACTGAAGCTTTCTTT.

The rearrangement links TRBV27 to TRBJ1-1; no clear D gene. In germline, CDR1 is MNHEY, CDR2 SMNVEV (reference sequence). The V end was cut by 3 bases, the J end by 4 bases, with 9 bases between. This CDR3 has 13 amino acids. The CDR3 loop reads CASSLFSSTEAFF. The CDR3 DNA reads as TGTGCCAGCAGTTTGTTTAGTAGCACTGAAGCTTTCTTT.

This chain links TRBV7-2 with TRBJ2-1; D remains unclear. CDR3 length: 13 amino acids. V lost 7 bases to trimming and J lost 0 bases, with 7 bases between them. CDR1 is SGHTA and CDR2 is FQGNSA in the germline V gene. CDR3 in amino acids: CASTRDSYNEQFF. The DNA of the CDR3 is TGTGCCAGCACCCGAGACTCCTACAATGAGCAGTTCTTC.

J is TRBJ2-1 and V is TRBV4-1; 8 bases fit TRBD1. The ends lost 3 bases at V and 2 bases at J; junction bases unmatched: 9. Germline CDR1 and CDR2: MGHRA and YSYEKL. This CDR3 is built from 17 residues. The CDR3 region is CASSQDRVQPTYNEQFF. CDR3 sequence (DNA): TGCGCCAGCAGCCAGGACAGGGTCCAACCTACCTACAATGAGCAGTTCTTC.

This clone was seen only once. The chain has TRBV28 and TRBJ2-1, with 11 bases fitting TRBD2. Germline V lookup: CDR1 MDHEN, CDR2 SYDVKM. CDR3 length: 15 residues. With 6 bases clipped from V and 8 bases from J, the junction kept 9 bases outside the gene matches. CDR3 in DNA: TGTGCCAGCAGCAGTCTAGCGGGAGGAAGGGATGAGCAGTTCTTC. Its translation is CASSSLAGGRDEQFF.